This T cell receptor (beta chain) came from a study of PD-1 blockade in classical Hodgkin lymphoma. Study results and caveats: Newly diagnosed patients were reported to start with lower TCR diversity than healthy donors. It was CD4+ TCR diversity, not CD8+, that rose significantly by C4D1.

Trimming took 6 bases from V and 1 from J, leaving 28 bases between them. Germline CDR1 MNHEY, CDR2 SMNVEV (reference sequence). The CDR3 extends over 21 amino acids. Measured with immunoSEQ multiplex PCR; TCRdb has only the in-frame clones, and not every one. The table lists about 90,000 clones, 75% to 90% of them singletons. Relapse after autologous stem cell transplantation occurred in every patient, and brentuximab vedotin exposure varied. Classification of best responses gave complete response, partial response or progressive disease. Concerning this clone: What it binds is unknown.

The sequenced sample was peripheral blood mononuclear cells (PBMCs), obtained before the second cycle of nivolumab. This TCR derives from a human donor with classical Hodgkin lymphoma. This chain links TRBV27 with TRBJ2-6; D may match TRBD1 or TRBD2 (5 bases each). The CDR3 nucleotides are TGTGCCAGCAGCAACATCGCGATCCGGGACGTAGAACGGTCTGGGGCCAACGTCCTGACTTTC. Protein product: CASSNIAIRDVERSGANVLTF.